This T cell receptor beta chain was sequenced in a study of blood T cell repertoires in COVID-19. Study background: Samples taken during acute and convalescent COVID-19 were collected in the United States, Italy and Spain. PBMCs, B-cell-depleted T cells, or T cells provided the cDNA or gDNA that made up the material.

Authors' processing steps: Reference gene primer amplification in the assay estimated nucleated cell counts. TCRdb keeps only in-frame clones here, not all; method: immunoSEQ multiplex PCR. Clonal size and the V and J genes are those of that table, whereas D and trimming came from the DNA. The data contain under 350,000 clones, approximately 86% of them singletons. V was shortened by 4 bases and J by 7 bases, with 30 bases between the two germline ends. The CDR3 has 19 amino acids. Germline CDR1 reads SNHLY; CDR2 reads FYNNEI. The V and J genes are TRBV2 and TRBJ2-3; a weak D match, TRBD2 (5 bases). The sequence was obtained from a man in his 70s with acute or convalescent COVID-19. Sequenced: peripheral blood. CDR3 region: CASSVAGVLSLVSTYTQYF. CDR3 nucleotide sequence: TGTGCCAGCAGTGTTGCCGGGGTGTTGAGTCTCGTATCTACTTATACGCAGTATTTT. The variable domain in full, completed from reference TRBV2 and TRBJ2-3, reads EPEVTQTPSHQVTQMGQEVILRCVPISNHLYFYWYRQILGQKVEFLVSFYNNEISEKSEIFDDQFSVERPDGSNFTLKIRSTKLEDSAMYFCASSVAGVLSLVSTYTQYFGPGTRLTVL.